The 22 T cell receptor beta chains below all came from one sample that was sequenced in a study of CXCR3-negative and CXCR3-positive naive CD8 T cells (dated by TCRdb to between 2018 and 2021). Overall study outcomes, separate from this receptor: Compared with CXCR3-negative naive cells, CXCR3-positive naive cells had TRB CDR3s with higher hydrophobicity (lower Kidera factor 4), lower energy, and higher strength and volume indices.

The antigens of these receptors remain unknown. The data were produced on a NextSeq 550. The Human TCR Profiling Kit (MiLaboratory) was used to make UMI-labeled 5' RACE TRB cDNA libraries. Through TCRdb reprocessing, the reads give one entry per CDR3 protein sequence; DNA is omitted. The sample's table lists a count of some 60,000 distinct CDR3 sequences. Less than 0.65% of the sample rests with the top ten. The sample consisted of naive CXCR3+ CD8+ T cells from blood. The cell subset or site label of this sample denotes: CD45RO-CCR7+CD27+CD95- naive CD8+ T cells expressing CXCR3 (TNR3+). These receptors came from a human donor in good health. Some clones in this sample may be carry-over from other donors' samples.

The genes are TRBV27 and TRBJ1-4; TCRdb lists TRBD1, though no DNA is available to test this call. There are 14 residues in the CDR3. Germline V gene sequence: CDR1 MNHEY, CDR2 SMNVEV (reference sequence). The CDR3: CATGPGTGDEKLFF.

The chain recombines TRBV28 with TRBJ2-7; without DNA, the TCRdb call of TRBD1 cannot be checked. Germline V CDR1 and CDR2: MDHEN, SYDVKM. The CDR3 sequence is 14 residues long. CDR3 residues: CASRPGTGSYEQYF.

The chain is built from TRBV19 and TRBJ2-2; TCRdb's D gene call, TRBD2, goes unchecked for lack of DNA. Germline loops: CDR1 LNHDA, CDR2 SQIVND (reference sequence). The CDR3 covers 15 residues. CDR3 in amino acids: CASRPESGNTGELFF. Drawing the rest from reference TRBV19 and TRBJ2-2, the complete variable domain is DGGITQSPKYLFRKEGQNVTLSCEQNLNHDAMYWYRQDPGQGLRLIYYSQIVNDFQKGDIAEGYSVSREKKESFPLTVTSAQKNPTAFYLCASRPESGNTGELFFGEGSRLTVL.

The rearrangement uses TRBV7-9 and TRBJ1-1; the D call from TCRdb, TRBD1, cannot be confirmed without DNA. Looked up from germline, CDR1 is SEHNR and CDR2 is FQNEAQ (reference sequence). The CDR3 consists of 14 residues. The CDR3 protein is CASSPRDTNTEAFF.

The V gene is TRBV6-2 or TRBV6-3, the J gene TRBJ1-2; absent DNA, TCRdb's TRBD1 call cannot be checked. CDR1 and CDR2 (germline): MNHEY, SVGEGT. The CDR3 runs to 15 residues. This CDR3 reads CASAPLGDRTYGYTF.

The chain links TRBV5-8 to TRBJ2-2; TCRdb's D call, TRBD1, is unchecked because there is no DNA. Germline CDR1 SGHTS, CDR2 YDEGEE. CDR3 length: 16 amino acids. The CDR3 region is CASSNFPQGADGELFF.

V gene TRBV6-2 or TRBV6-3 combines with J gene TRBJ2-1; as DNA is missing, the TRBD2 call by TCRdb cannot be tested. Germline-derived CDR1 and CDR2 are MNHEY and SVGEGT. The CDR3 has 13 residues. The CDR3 is CASGGLALDEQFF.

The chain is built from TRBV7-9 and TRBJ1-5. Germline V lookup: CDR1 SEHNR, CDR2 FQNEAQ (reference sequence). The CDR3 totals 13 residues. CDR3 region: CASSSNSNQPQHF.

The gene calls are TRBV7-9 and TRBJ2-1. The CDR3 is 13 residues long. Per the germline V gene, CDR1 is SEHNR and CDR2 is FQNEAQ (reference sequence). CDR3 sequence: CASSLQWSTEQFF.

The chain couples TRBV29-1 to TRBJ2-3; TCRdb names TRBD2, which stays unverified in the absence of DNA. CDR1 SQVTM and CDR2 ANQGSEA come from the germline V gene. CDR3 length equals 14 residues. The CDR3 reads CSVETSGAWDTQYF.

This chain uses TRBV27 with TRBJ2-7; TCRdb returns TRBD2, unconfirmable since there is no DNA. The CDR3 covers 13 residues. CDR1 MNHEY and CDR2 SMNVEV come from the germline V gene (reference sequence). CDR3 protein: CASSLGDGGKQYF.

CDR3 loop: CASRGTSGAPYGYTF. The rearrangement uses TRBV6-5 and TRBJ1-2; as DNA is missing, the TRBD1 call by TCRdb cannot be tested. CDR1 and CDR2 (germline): MNHEY, SVGAGI. The CDR3 consists of 15 residues.

The rearrangement uses TRBV15 and TRBJ1-2. The CDR3 is made up of 13 amino acids. Germline lookup yields CDR1 LNHNV and CDR2 YYDKDF (reference sequence). CDR3 loop: CATSRVSVYGYTF.

The J gene is TRBJ2-7, the V gene TRBV12-3 or TRBV12-4; the D call of TRBD1 rests on TCRdb alone, since no DNA is present to check it. This CDR3 is built from 16 residues. The CDR3 region is CASSSPWGQDSYEQYF.

This sequence joins TRBV4-3 and TRBJ1-4. Germline loops: CDR1 LGHNA, CDR2 YSLEER. CDR3 size: 13 residues. The CDR3 sequence is CASSQDRIGKLFF.

The V call is TRBV29-1, the J call TRBJ1-1. This CDR3 comprises 12 residues. Germline loops: CDR1 SQVTM, CDR2 ANQGSEA. Here the CDR3 reads CSAEGLNTEAFF.

This chain links TRBV3-1 with TRBJ2-3; the D call of TRBD2 rests on TCRdb alone, since no DNA is present to check it. The CDR3 consists of 15 residues. CDR1 is LGHDT, CDR2 YNNKEL, per germline (reference sequence). The CDR3 is CASTGMASGEDTQYF.

V gene TRBV20-1 combines with J gene TRBJ2-7; lacking DNA, the TRBD2 call made by TCRdb goes unchecked. From germline, CDR1 is DFQATT and CDR2 SNEGSKA (reference sequence). The CDR3 sequence is 18 residues long. The chain's CDR3 is CSAPDMTSGAYSAYEQYF.

The chain has TRBV27 and TRBJ1-6; TCRdb gives TRBD1 as the D gene, but with no DNA this cannot be confirmed. The CDR3 loop spans 13 amino acids. Germline CDR1 MNHEY, CDR2 SMNVEV (reference sequence). The CDR3 is CASSLGGGAPLHF.

The rearrangement links TRBV7-9 to TRBJ2-7; TCRdb picks TRBD1, but there is no DNA to check that call. The CDR3 has 12 residues. CDR1 is SEHNR and CDR2 is FQNEAQ in the germline V gene (reference sequence). CDR3 loop: CASSPSGGEQYF. The whole variable domain, filled in from reference TRBV7-9 and TRBJ2-7, reads DTGVSQNPRHKITKRGQNVTFRCDPISEHNRLYWYRQTLGQGPEFLTYFQNEAQLEKSRLLSDRFSAERPKGSFSTLEIQRTEQGDSAMYLCASSPSGGEQYFGPGTRLTVT.

The V gene is TRBV28, the J gene TRBJ1-4. This CDR3 comprises 14 residues. Germline-derived CDR1 and CDR2 are MDHEN and SYDVKM. The CDR3: CASSLVRDNEKLFF.

The chain couples TRBV7-9 to TRBJ1-1. The CDR3 totals 12 residues. Germline values: CDR1 SEHNR, CDR2 FQNEAQ (reference sequence). The CDR3 spells CASSSRRTEAFF.